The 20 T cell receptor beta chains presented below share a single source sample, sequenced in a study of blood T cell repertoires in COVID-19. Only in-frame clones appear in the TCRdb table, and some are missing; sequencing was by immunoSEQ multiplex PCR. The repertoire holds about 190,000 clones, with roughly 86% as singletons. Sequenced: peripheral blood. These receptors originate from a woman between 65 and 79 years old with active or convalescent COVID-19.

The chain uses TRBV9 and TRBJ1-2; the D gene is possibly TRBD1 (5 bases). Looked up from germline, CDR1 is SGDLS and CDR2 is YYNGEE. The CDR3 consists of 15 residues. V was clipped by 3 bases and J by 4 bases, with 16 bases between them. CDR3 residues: CASSGVRGGGYGYTF. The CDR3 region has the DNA TGTGCCAGCAGCGGGGTGAGGGGAGGTGGCTATGGCTACACCTTC.

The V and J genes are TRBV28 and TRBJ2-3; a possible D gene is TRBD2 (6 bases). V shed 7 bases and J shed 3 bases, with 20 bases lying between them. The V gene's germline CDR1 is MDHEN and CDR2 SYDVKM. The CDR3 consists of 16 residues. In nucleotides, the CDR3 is TGTGCCAGCAATGGGTTTGAGGGCGGGATTACAGATACGCAGTATTTT. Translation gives CASNGFEGGITDTQYF.

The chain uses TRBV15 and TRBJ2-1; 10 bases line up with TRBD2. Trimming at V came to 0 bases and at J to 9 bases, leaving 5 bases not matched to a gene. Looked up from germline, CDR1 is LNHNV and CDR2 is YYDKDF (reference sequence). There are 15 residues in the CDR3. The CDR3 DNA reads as TGTGCCACCAGCAGAGACCTAGCGGGAGACGTTGAGCAGTTCTTC. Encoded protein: CATSRDLAGDVEQFF. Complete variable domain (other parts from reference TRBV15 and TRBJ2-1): DAMVIQNPRYQVTQFGKPVTLSCSQTLNHNVMYWYQQKSSQAPKLLFHYYDKDFNNEADTPDNFQSRRPNTSFCFLDIRSPGLGDTAMYLCATSRDLAGDVEQFFGPGTRLTVL.

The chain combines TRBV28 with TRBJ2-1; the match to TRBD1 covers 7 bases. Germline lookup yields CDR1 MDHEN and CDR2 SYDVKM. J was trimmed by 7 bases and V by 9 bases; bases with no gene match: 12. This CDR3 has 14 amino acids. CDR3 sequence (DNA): TGTGCCAGTACAAACCTGGGACAGAGGAATGAGCAGTTCTTC. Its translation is CASTNLGQRNEQFF.

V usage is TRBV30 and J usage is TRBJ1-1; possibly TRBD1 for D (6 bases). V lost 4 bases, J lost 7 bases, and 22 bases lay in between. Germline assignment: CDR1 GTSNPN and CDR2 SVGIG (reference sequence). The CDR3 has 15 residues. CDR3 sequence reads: CAWTGQLAGGGEAFF. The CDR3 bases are TGTGCCTGGACAGGACAGCTAGCTGGGGGGGGTGAAGCTTTCTTT.

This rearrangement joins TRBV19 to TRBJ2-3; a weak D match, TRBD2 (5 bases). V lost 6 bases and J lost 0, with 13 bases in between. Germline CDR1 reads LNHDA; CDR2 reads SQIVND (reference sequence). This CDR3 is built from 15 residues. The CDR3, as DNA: TGTGCCAGTAGCCCCTCTTGGAGGAGCACAGATACGCAGTATTTT. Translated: CASSPSWRSTDTQYF.

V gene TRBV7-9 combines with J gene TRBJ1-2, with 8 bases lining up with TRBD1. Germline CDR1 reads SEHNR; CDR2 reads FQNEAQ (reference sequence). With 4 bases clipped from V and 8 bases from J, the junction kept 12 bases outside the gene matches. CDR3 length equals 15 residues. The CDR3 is CASSSQGAPLRGYTF. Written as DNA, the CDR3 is TGTGCCAGCAGCTCTCAGGGGGCGCCTCTTAGGGGCTACACCTTC.

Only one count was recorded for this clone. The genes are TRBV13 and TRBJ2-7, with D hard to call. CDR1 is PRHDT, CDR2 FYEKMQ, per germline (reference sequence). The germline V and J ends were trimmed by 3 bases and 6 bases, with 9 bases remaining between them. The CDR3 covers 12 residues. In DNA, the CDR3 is TGTGCCAGCAGCTTGGTCCCGGGCGAGCAGTACTTC. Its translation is CASSLVPGEQYF.

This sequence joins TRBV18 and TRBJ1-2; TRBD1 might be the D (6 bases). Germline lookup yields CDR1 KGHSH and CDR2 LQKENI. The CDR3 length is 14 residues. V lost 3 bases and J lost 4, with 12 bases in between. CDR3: CASSPRTALYGYTF. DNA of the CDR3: TGTGCCAGCTCACCGAGGACAGCCCTCTATGGCTACACCTTC.

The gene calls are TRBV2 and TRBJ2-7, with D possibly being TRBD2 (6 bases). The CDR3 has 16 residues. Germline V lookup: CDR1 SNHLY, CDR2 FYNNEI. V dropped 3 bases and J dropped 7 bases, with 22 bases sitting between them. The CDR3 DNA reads TGTGCCAGCAGTGACCCTAAAGCGGGCGTTGGGGGGGAGCAGTACTTC. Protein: CASSDPKAGVGGEQYF.

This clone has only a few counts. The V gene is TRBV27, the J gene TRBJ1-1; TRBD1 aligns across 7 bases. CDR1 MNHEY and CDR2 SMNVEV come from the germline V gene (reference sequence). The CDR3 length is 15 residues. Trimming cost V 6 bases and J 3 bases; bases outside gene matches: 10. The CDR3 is CASSPRTGLDTEAFF. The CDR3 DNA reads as TGTGCCAGCAGCCCCAGGACAGGTTTGGACACTGAAGCTTTCTTT.

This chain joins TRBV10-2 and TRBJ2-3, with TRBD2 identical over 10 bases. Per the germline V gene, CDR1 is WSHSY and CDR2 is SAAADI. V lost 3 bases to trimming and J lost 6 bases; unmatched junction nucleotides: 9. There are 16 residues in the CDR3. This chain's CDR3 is CASSDTSGDPRDTQYF. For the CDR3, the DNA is TGCGCCAGCAGTGATACTAGCGGGGACCCTAGGGATACGCAGTATTTT.

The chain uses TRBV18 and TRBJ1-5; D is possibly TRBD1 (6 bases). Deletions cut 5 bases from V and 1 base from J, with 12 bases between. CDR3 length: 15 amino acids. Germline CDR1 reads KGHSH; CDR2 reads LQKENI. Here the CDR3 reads CASSAQGISNQPQHF. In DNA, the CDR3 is TGTGCCAGCTCAGCCCAGGGGATCAGCAATCAGCCCCAGCATTTT.

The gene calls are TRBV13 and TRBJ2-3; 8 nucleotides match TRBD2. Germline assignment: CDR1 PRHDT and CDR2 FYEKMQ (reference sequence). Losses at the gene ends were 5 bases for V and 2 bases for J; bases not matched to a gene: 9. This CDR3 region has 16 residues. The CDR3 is CASSPRTGGVTDTQYF. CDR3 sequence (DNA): TGTGCCAGCAGCCCCCGGACGGGAGGGGTCACAGATACGCAGTATTTT.

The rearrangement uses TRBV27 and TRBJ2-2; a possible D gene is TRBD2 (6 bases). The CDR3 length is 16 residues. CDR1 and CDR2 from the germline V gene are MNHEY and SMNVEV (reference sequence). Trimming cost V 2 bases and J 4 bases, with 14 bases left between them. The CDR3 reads CASSLVLSEGTGELFF. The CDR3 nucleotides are TGTGCCAGCAGTTTAGTATTATCGGAGGGCACCGGGGAGCTGTTTTTT.

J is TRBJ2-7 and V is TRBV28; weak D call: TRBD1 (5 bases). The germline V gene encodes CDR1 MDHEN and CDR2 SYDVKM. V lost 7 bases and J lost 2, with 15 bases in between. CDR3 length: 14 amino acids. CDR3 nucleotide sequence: TGTGCCAGCACCCCACAGGTCCCTCCCTACGAGCAGTACTTC. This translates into CASTPQVPPYEQYF.

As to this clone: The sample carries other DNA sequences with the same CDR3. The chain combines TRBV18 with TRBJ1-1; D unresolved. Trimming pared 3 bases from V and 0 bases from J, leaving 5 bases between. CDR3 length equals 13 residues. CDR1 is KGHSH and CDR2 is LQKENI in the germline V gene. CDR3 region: CASSPGLNTEAFF. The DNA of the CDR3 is TGTGCCAGCTCACCTGGGCTGAACACTGAAGCTTTCTTT. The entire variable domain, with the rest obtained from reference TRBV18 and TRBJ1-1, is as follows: NAGVMQNPRHLVRRRGQEARLRCSPMKGHSHVYWYRQLPEEGLKFMVYLQKENIIDESGMPKERFSAEFPKEGPSILRIQQVVRGDSAAYFCASSPGLNTEAFFGQGTRLTVV.

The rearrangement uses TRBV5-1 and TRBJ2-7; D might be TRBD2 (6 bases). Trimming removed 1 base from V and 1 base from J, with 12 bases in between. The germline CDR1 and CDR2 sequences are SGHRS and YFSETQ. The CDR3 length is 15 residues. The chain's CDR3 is CASSLLPGESYEQYF. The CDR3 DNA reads TGCGCCAGCAGCTTGCTGCCGGGAGAATCCTACGAGCAGTACTTC.

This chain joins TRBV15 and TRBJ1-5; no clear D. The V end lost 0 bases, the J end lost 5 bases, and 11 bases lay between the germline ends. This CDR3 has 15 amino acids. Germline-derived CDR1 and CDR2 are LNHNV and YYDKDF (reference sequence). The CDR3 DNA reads TGTGCCACCAGCAGAGACCCGGGAAGGGATCAGCCCCAGCATTTT. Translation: CATSRDPGRDQPQHF.

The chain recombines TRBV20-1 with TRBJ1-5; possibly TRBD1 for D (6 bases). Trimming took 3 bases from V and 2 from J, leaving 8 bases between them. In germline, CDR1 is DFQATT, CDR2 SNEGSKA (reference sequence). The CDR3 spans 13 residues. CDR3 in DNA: TGCAGTGCTAGTCCAGGGGGCAATCAGCCCCAGCATTTT. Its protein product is CSASPGGNQPQHF.